This T cell receptor (beta chain) emerged from a study of blood T cell repertoires in COVID-19. Study at large: Both acute and convalescent COVID-19 samples were obtained from the United States, Italy and Spain.

V shed 6 bases and J shed 0 bases, with 12 bases lying between them. CDR1 is PRHDT and CDR2 is FYEKMQ in the germline V gene (reference sequence). CDR3 length: 15 amino acids. Using immunoSEQ multiplex PCR, the repertoire was profiled, and TCRdb retains in-frame clones only, with some absent. The sample holds about 52,000 clones, around 92% seen once. The sequenced sample consisted of peripheral blood. The chain employs TRBV13 and TRBJ1-3; D is unclear. This TCR came from a man at least 80 years old with active or convalescent COVID-19. This CDR3 is CASRPIIASGNTIYF. The DNA for the CDR3 is TGTGCCAGCAGACCTATTATAGCCTCTGGAAACACCATATATTTT.